The clone carrying this T cell receptor beta chain was recorded at least ten times. Its matching antigen is unknown. What was amplified from RNA transcripts were TCR beta CDR3 regions. The primer set for the first-round RT-PCR of the TCR CDR3 was HTBI. TCRdb independently ran MiXCR on the multiplex PCR reads; one entry per CDR3 protein. Found here are some 300,000 distinct CDR3 sequences, 12% to 15% of them singletons; the top ten hold 7.9%. The germline CDR1 and CDR2 sequences are LGHDT and YNNKEL (reference sequence). This CDR3 has 15 amino acids. Trimming removed 1 base at V and 2 bases at J, with 12 bases between. In patients aged 18 to 65, hyperthyroidism was newly diagnosed, with duration under 2 months. The record originates from a study of T cells in Graves' hyperthyroidism and ophthalmopathy. General observations from the study: By a 13 V-J model, ophthalmopathy was set apart from stable hyperthyroidism. Appearing also in blood were most of the thyroid clonotypes expanded above 0.001. Ophthalmopathy onset followed model prediction by a median about six months.

The genes are TRBV3-1 and TRBJ2-7; D unclear. The TCR was taken from a woman in her forties with Graves' hyperthyroidism. Material for sequencing was blood. The DNA of the CDR3 is TGTGCCAGCAGCCAAGGACCCTCATCGGCCTACGAGCAGTACTTC. Translation: CASSQGPSSAYEQYF.